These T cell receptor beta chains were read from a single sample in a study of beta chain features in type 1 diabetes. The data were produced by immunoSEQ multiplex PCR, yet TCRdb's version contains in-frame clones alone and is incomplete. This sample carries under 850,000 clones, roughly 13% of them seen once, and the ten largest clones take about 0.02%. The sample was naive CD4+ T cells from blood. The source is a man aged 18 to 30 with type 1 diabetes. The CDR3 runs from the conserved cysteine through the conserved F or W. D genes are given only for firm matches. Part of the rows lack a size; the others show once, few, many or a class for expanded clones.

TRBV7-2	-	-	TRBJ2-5	TGTGCCAGCAGCCGCATGGGGCAGGAGGGGACCCAGTACTTC	CASSRMGQEGTQYF
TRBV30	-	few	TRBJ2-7	TGTGCCTGGAGGGAAGATGGTGGTGGCTACGAGCAGTACTTC	CAWREDGGGYEQYF
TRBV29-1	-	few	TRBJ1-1	TGCAGCGTGAGGGACGGCTTTCAGAACACTGAAGCTTTCTTT	CSVRDGFQNTEAFF
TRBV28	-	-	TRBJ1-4	TGTGCCAGCAGTGGGGAGCTCCGTGAAAAACTGTTTTTT	CASSGELREKLFF
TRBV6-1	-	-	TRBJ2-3	TGTGCCAGCAGTGTCTGGAGAGATACGCAGTATTTT	CASSVWRDTQYF
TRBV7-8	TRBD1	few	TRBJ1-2	TGTGCCAGCAGCTTCCGCACAGGGGACTATGGCTACACCTTC	CASSFRTGDYGYTF
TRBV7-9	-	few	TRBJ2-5	TGTGCCAGCAGCTTAGAGGAGAAGACCCAGTACTTC	CASSLEEKTQYF
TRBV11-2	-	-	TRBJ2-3	TGTGCCAGCAGCCCGCCGGGCAGGGGAACTGTAGATACGCAGTATTTT	CASSPPGRGTVDTQYF
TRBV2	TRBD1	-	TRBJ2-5	TGTGCCAGCAGTGAGGGACAGGGGGCGAAGACCCAGTACTTC	CASSEGQGAKTQYF
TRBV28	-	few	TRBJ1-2	TGTGCCAGCAGACCGGGGATTAACTATGGCTACACCTTC	CASRPGINYGYTF
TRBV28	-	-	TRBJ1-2	TGTGCCAGCAGTTCCCCCGCCAGGGAGCTTAGCTATGGCTACACCTTC	CASSSPARELSYGYTF
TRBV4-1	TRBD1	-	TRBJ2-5	TGCGCCAGCAGCCAAGATTTCAAGGTGACAGGGGCTGTGGAGACCCAGTACTTC	CASSQDFKVTGAVETQYF
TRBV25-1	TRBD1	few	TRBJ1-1	TGTGCCAGCACCCTAACAGGGGCGTCTGAAGCTTTCTTT	CASTLTGASEAFF
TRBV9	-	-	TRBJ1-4	TGTGCCAGCAGCGTGGCAGGCGCTGGGGAGCGCGAAAAACTGTTTTTT	CASSVAGAGEREKLFF
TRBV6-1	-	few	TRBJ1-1	TGTGCCAGCCAAAGTCAGGGTTCGAACACTGAAGCTTTCTTT	CASQSQGSNTEAFF
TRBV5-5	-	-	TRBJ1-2	TGTGCCAGCAGCTTGTCCGGGAACTATGGCTACACCTTC	CASSLSGNYGYTF
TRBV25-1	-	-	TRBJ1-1	TGTGCCAGCAAGGGTAACACTGAAGCTTTCTTT	CASKGNTEAFF
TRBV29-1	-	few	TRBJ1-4	TGCAGCGTTGGCTCTGGAGATGAAAAACTGTTTTTT	CSVGSGDEKLFF
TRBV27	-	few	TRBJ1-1	TGTGCCAGCAGTTGGAGACCGAACACTGAAGCTTTCTTT	CASSWRPNTEAFF
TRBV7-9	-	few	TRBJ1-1	TGTGCCAGCACGTCGGGGATCCCCCCCACTGAAGCTTTCTTT	CASTSGIPPTEAFF
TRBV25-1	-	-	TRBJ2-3	TGTGCCAGCCGGCGGGTTATAGACACAGATACGCAGTATTTT	CASRRVIDTDTQYF
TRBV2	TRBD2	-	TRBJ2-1	TGTGCCAGCAGTGCCTCTAGCGGGGCAAAGAATGAGCAGTTCTTC	CASSASSGAKNEQFF
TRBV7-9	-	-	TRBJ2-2	TGTGCCAGCAGCCATGGAGCAATTACCGGGGAGCTGTTTTTT	CASSHGAITGELFF
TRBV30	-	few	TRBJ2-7	TGTGCCTGGAGTGTAGGCCAAACCGACGAGCAGTACTTC	CAWSVGQTDEQYF
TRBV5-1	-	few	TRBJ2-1	TGCGCCAGCAGCACAAGGGTTACAGGGACCTTTGAGTTCTTC	CASSTRVTGTFEFF
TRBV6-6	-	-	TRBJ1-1	TGTGCCAGCAGTGACGACGACAGTGAAGCTTTCTTT	CASSDDDSEAFF
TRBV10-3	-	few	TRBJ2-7	TGTGCCATCAGCGGGACCGGTGTGGGCGGGCAGTACTTC	CAISGTGVGGQYF
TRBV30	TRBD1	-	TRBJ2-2	TGTGCCTGGCTCGACAGGGGGCGGATCGGGGAGCTGTTTTTT	CAWLDRGRIGELFF
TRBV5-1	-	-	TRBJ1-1	TGCGCCAGCAGCTCCCGACAGAGCCCAAGGACTGAAGCTTTCTTT	CASSSRQSPRTEAFF
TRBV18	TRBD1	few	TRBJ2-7	TGTGCCAGCTCATCTCGGGACAGGTACGAGCAGTACTTC	CASSSRDRYEQYF
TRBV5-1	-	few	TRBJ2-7	TGCGCCAGCACGGACCCACCCTCGTACGAGCAGTACTTC	CASTDPPSYEQYF
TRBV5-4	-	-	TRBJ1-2	TGTGCCAGCAGCTCGGACGACTATGGCTACACCTTC	CASSSDDYGYTF
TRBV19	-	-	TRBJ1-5	TGTGCCAGTAGTATACTAGGGGATAATCAGCCCCAGCATTTT	CASSILGDNQPQHF
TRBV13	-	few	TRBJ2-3	TGTGCCAGCAGCTTAGGCCGGCCCATCCCCTTCGAGTCGTATTTT	CASSLGRPIPFESYF
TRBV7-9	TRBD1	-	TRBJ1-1	TGTGCCAGCAGCTTAGTTTACAGGGGGAGGGACACTGAAGCTTTCTTT	CASSLVYRGRDTEAFF
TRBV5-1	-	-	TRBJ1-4	TGCGCCAGCAGAGGACGGGAAAATGAAAAACTGTTTTTT	CASRGRENEKLFF
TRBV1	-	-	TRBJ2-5	TGCACCAGCAGCCAAGCCCCTAGCGGGGTAGACCAAGAGACCCAGTACTTC	CTSSQAPSGVDQETQYF
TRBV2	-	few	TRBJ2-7	TGTGCCAGCGGAGATGCAGGGATCTCCTACGAGCAGTACTTC	CASGDAGISYEQYF
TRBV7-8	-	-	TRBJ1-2	TGTGCCAGCAGCTTAGGTTCAGGGGTTACGGGCTACACCTTC	CASSLGSGVTGYTF
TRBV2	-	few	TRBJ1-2	TGTGCCAGCAGTGAATATGCAGGCGTTAACTATGGCTACACCTTC	CASSEYAGVNYGYTF
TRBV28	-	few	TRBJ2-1	TGTGCCAGCAGTTTATATAGGCAGCGCCTAGGGGATGAGCAGTTCTTC	CASSLYRQRLGDEQFF
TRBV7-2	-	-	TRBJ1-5	TGTGCCAGCAGCCTTATGGACATGGGGGCGAATCAGCCCCAGCATTTT	CASSLMDMGANQPQHF
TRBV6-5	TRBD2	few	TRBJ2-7	TGTGCCAGCAGTTACGCGGCGGGGGGGCCCTACGAGCAGTACTTC	CASSYAAGGPYEQYF
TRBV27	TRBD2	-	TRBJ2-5	TGTGCCAGCAGTTGGGGGGGTAGGGAGACCCAGTACTTC	CASSWGGRETQYF
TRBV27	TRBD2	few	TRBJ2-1	TGTGCCAGCAGTTCCTCTAGCGGGGGCTACAATGAGCAGTTCTTC	CASSSSSGGYNEQFF
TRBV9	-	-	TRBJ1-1	TGTGCCAGCAGCAGAGCGGACAGTAACACTGAAGCTTTCTTT	CASSRADSNTEAFF
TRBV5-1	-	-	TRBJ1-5	TGCGCCAGCAGCTTGGTGGCGGGCAATCAGCCCCAGCATTTT	CASSLVAGNQPQHF
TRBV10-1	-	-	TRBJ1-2	TGCGCCAGCAGTGAAGGACAGCTTAACTATGGCTACACCTTC	CASSEGQLNYGYTF
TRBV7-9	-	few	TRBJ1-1	TGTGCCAGCAGCTTAGACAGTTGGACTGAAGCTTTCTTT	CASSLDSWTEAFF
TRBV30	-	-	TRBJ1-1	TGTGCCTGGAGTGTAGTAGGGGAGATTGAAGCTTTCTTT	CAWSVVGEIEAFF
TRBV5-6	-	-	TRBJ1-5	TGTGCCAGCAGCTTGGCCGAGGAGCCCCAGCATTTT	CASSLAEEPQHF
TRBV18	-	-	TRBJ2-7	TGTGCCAGCTCAAGCGAGCAGGCCTCCTACGAGCAGTACTTC	CASSSEQASYEQYF
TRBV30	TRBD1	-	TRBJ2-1	TGTGCCTGGATCCCCCCAGGGACAGAACTTTACAATGAGCAGTTCTTC	CAWIPPGTELYNEQFF
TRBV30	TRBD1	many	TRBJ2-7	TGTGCCTGGAGTGTACGGGGGACAGGGACCTACGAGCAGTACTTC	CAWSVRGTGTYEQYF
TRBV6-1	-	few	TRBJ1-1	TGTGCCAGCAGTGCCGTAGGGGAGACTGAAGCTTTCTTT	CASSAVGETEAFF
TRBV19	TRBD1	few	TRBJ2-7	TGTGCCAGTAGTAGCTGGGACAGCTCCTACGAGCAGTACTTC	CASSSWDSSYEQYF
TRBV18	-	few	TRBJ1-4	TGTGCCAGCTCACCACCTTCCGAAGCTAATGAAAAACTGTTTTTT	CASSPPSEANEKLFF
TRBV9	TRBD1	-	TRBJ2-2	TGTGCCAGCAGCGGACAGGGGACGATCGGGGAGCTGTTTTTT	CASSGQGTIGELFF
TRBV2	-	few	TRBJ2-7	TGTGCCAGCAGTGAAGCCGGGATCTACGAGCAGTACTTC	CASSEAGIYEQYF